This entry features one TCR beta chain sequence. TCRdb derives one entry per CDR3 protein from the 5' RACE reads, leaving out DNA. The sample totals 200,000 to 300,000 distinct CDR3 sequences; its top ten clones hold around 0.42%. This sample was included in a study of T cells expressing NK-cell markers. The V gene's germline CDR1 is SGDLS and CDR2 YYNGEE. The CDR3 spans 14 residues. V usage is TRBV9 and J usage is TRBJ1-4. Material for sequencing was blood T cells: a sorted CD56 or NKG2C T cell subset, CD4+ or CD8+ T cells, or bulk PBMC T cells (not recorded which). The source is a man younger than 35 in good health. The CDR3 spells CASSGGPLGEKLFF.